The 25 T cell receptor beta chains listed next were all sequenced from one sample in a study of cytomegalovirus exposure and HLA in healthy donors. PCR was performed using 60 Vbeta and 13 Jbeta primers. TCRdb keeps only in-frame clones here, not all; method: immunoSEQ multiplex PCR. The sample shows tens of thousands of clones, about 70% of them seen only once. Sample: PBMCs. The source is a woman aged 45-65 years in good health and CMV-seropositive.

The chain is built from TRBV28 and TRBJ1-3; a possible D gene is TRBD1 (5 bases). CDR3 length: 17 amino acids. V gave up 2 bases and J gave up 0 bases, with 14 bases separating them. The germline V gene encodes CDR1 MDHEN and CDR2 SYDVKM. CDR3 sequence (DNA): TGTGCCAGCAGTTTAGCGCAGGGATTCTACTCTGGAAACACCATATATTTT. Encoded protein: CASSLAQGFYSGNTIYF.

This clone showed up just once. The chain is built from TRBV11-2 and TRBJ2-1; 13 positions match TRBD2. CDR1 is SGHAT and CDR2 is FQNNGV in the germline V gene. V lost 5 bases, J lost 6 bases, and 10 bases stayed unmatched. The CDR3 consists of 17 residues. CDR3: CASSGTTGTSGANEQFF. CDR3 DNA sequence: TGTGCCAGCAGCGGAACAACCGGGACTAGCGGGGCCAATGAGCAGTTCTTC.

This sequence joins TRBV10-2 and TRBJ2-7, with 10 bases identical to TRBD2. Trimming at V came to 8 bases and at J to 7 bases, leaving 8 bases not matched to a gene. Germline V lookup: CDR1 WSHSY, CDR2 SAAADI. This CDR3 comprises 13 residues. The CDR3 sequence is CASHLAGVAEQYF. The CDR3 nucleotides read TGCGCCAGCCATCTAGCGGGAGTTGCGGAGCAGTACTTC.

The J gene is TRBJ1-3, the V gene TRBV4-3; 7 nucleotides line up with TRBD1. Germline CDR1 and CDR2: LGHNA and YSLEER. This CDR3 contains 16 residues. The J segment lost 1 base and the V segment lost 0 bases, leaving 3 bases of the junction unmatched. The CDR3: CASSQEDRVSGNTIYF. For the CDR3, the DNA is TGCGCCAGCAGCCAAGAAGACAGGGTGTCTGGAAACACCATATATTTT.

The chain employs TRBV12-5 and TRBJ2-1, with 9 bases aligning to TRBD1. Trimming at V came to 6 bases and at J to 1 base, leaving 10 bases not matched to a gene. Germline V lookup: CDR1 LGHNT, CDR2 FRNRAP. CDR3 length: 17 residues. The CDR3 DNA sequence: TGTGCTAGTGGCCTGGGACAGGGAGGGGTGTCCTACAATGAGCAGTTCTTC. Translation: CASGLGQGGVSYNEQFF.

The table lists this clone with a count of one. The chain is built from TRBV10-3 and TRBJ1-1; weak D call: TRBD1 (5 bases). CDR1 and CDR2 from the germline V gene are ENHRY and SYGVKD. With 0 bases removed from V and 1 base from J, the gap between germline ends came to 9 bases. The CDR3 consists of 15 residues. The CDR3: CAISESWRGNTEAFF. Written as DNA, the CDR3 is TGTGCCATCAGTGAGTCGTGGAGGGGGAACACTGAAGCTTTCTTT.

This clone was seen just once. The chain employs TRBV18 and TRBJ2-2; maybe TRBD2 (6 bases). V was trimmed by 2 bases and J by 4 bases, leaving 8 bases between them. The CDR3 consists of 14 residues. Germline lookup yields CDR1 KGHSH and CDR2 LQKENI. The CDR3 nucleotides are TGTGCCAGCTCACCAATGGAGGGCACCGGGGAGCTGTTTTTT. Translation gives CASSPMEGTGELFF.

This clone showed up just once. The rearrangement joins TRBV10-2 to TRBJ2-2; TRBD1 matches 9 bases. This CDR3 has 14 amino acids. Germline CDR1 is WSHSY and CDR2 is SAAADI. The J segment lost 2 bases and the V segment lost 8 bases, leaving 3 bases of the junction unmatched. CDR3 sequence reads: CASDRGKNTGELFF. In DNA, the CDR3 is TGCGCCAGCGACAGGGGGAAAAACACCGGGGAGCTGTTTTTT.

The chain recombines TRBV7-3 with TRBJ1-1, with D uncertain. V shed 0 bases and J shed 7 bases, with 12 bases lying between them. CDR1 SGHTA and CDR2 FQGTGA come from the germline V gene. CDR3 length equals 14 residues. The CDR3 nucleotides are TGTGCCAGCAGCTTAACTGGAACGCCGGGTGAAGCTTTCTTT. Protein product: CASSLTGTPGEAFF.

The chain recombines TRBV11-3 with TRBJ2-1, with D possibly being TRBD2 (6 bases). Trimming shortened V by 5 bases and J by 0 bases, and 14 bases separated the two germline ends. CDR3 size: 16 residues. Germline V gene data show CDR1 as SGHNT and CDR2 as YENEEA. CDR3 coding DNA: TGTGCCAGCAGCCGAGTAGCGGAGAGCTCCTACAATGAGCAGTTCTTC. Its protein product is CASSRVAESSYNEQFF. The full variable domain, its missing parts supplied by reference TRBV11-3 and TRBJ2-1, is EAGVVQSPRYKIIEKKQPVAFWCNPISGHNTLYWYLQNLGQGPELLIRYENEEAVDDSQLPKDRFSAERLKGVDSTLKIQPAELGDSAVYLCASSRVAESSYNEQFFGPGTRLTVL.

This chain links TRBV5-6 with TRBJ2-1; the match to TRBD1 covers 8 bases. J lost 6 bases, V lost 5 bases, and 7 bases had no gene match. Germline values: CDR1 SGHDT, CDR2 YYEEEE. This CDR3 is built from 14 residues. CDR3 in DNA: TGTGCCAGCAGTTCCCGACAGGGGAGCAATGAGCAGTTCTTC. It encodes CASSSRQGSNEQFF.

This clone was counted only a few times. The chain recombines TRBV2 with TRBJ2-1; D is perhaps TRBD2 (6 bases). The ends were cut back, 7 bases at V and 6 bases at J, with 13 bases in the middle. Germline CDR1 reads SNHLY; CDR2 reads FYNNEI. This CDR3 contains 13 residues. The CDR3 sequence is CASTTGAPNEQFF. The CDR3 DNA reads as TGTGCCAGCACTACGGGAGCCCCCAATGAGCAGTTCTTC.

This chain joins TRBV6-4 and TRBJ1-5; D possibly corresponds to TRBD1 (5 bases). Trimming pared 0 bases from V and 6 bases from J, leaving 21 bases between. The germline V gene has CDR1 MRHNA and CDR2 SNTAGT. This CDR3 is built from 18 residues. The CDR3 nucleotides read TGTGCCAGCAGTGACTCAGGTTGGGTTTGCAGGGCGAGTCAGCCCCAGCATTTT. This translates into CASSDSGWVCRASQPQHF.

This clone was detected once. V is TRBV7-9 and J is TRBJ1-2; no firm D call. V dropped 0 bases and J dropped 4 bases, with 12 bases sitting between them. CDR3 length: 15 amino acids. Germline lookup yields CDR1 SEHNR and CDR2 FQNEAQ (reference sequence). CDR3 nucleotides: TGTGCCAGCAGCTTAGCGTCATGGGAGAGCTATGGCTACACCTTC. This translates into CASSLASWESYGYTF.

The chain is built from TRBV27 and TRBJ1-2, with TRBD1 matching over 7 bases. CDR3 length: 14 amino acids. The germline V gene has CDR1 MNHEY and CDR2 SMNVEV (reference sequence). Trimming took 3 bases from V and 8 from J; bases not matched to a gene: 9. The CDR3 protein is CASSFRVGGEGYTF. The CDR3 DNA reads as TGTGCCAGCAGTTTTCGGGTAGGGGGCGAAGGCTACACCTTC.

The rearrangement uses TRBV5-1 and TRBJ1-1; 7 nucleotides align to TRBD1. Germline V gene data show CDR1 as SGHRS and CDR2 as YFSETQ. The CDR3 is 16 amino acids. Trimming cost V 1 base and J 3 bases; bases outside gene matches: 9. The CDR3 sequence: CASSLRQGEWHTEAFF. Here the CDR3 DNA reads TGCGCCAGCAGCTTGAGACAGGGTGAGTGGCACACTGAAGCTTTCTTT.

The genes are TRBV7-7 and TRBJ1-4; TRBD1 agrees at 8 bases. Looked up from germline, CDR1 is SSHAT and CDR2 is FNYEAQ (reference sequence). V dropped 5 bases and J dropped 9; count of bases not matched to a gene: 5. The CDR3 totals 13 residues. The CDR3 coding sequence is TGTGCCAGCAGCGCGGGACAGGATCAAAAACTGTTTTTT. This gives the protein CASSAGQDQKLFF.

J is TRBJ1-5 and V is TRBV16; the match to TRBD1 covers 8 bases. Per germline, CDR1 KGHSY and CDR2 FQNENV. With 2 bases clipped from V and 2 bases from J, the junction kept 5 bases outside the gene matches. The CDR3 is 16 amino acids. The CDR3 DNA reads TGTGCCAGCAGCCAAGCGGGACAGGTTCGCAATCAGCCCCAGCATTTT. Translation: CASSQAGQVRNQPQHF.

This clone was seen more than once but under ten times. The chain uses TRBV9 and TRBJ2-6; 8 positions agree with TRBD2. The CDR3 is 18 residues long. J lost 0 bases, V lost 6 bases, and 11 bases had no gene match. Germline V gene sequence: CDR1 SGDLS, CDR2 YYNGEE. In nucleotides, the CDR3 is TGTGCCAGCACCAGACCGGGCGGGGGGAGCTCTGGGGCCAACGTCCTGACTTTC. It encodes CASTRPGGGSSGANVLTF.

Only one count was recorded for this clone. The genes are TRBV5-8 and TRBJ2-1; D remains ambiguous. The germline gives CDR1 SGHTS, CDR2 YDEGEE. The CDR3 covers 12 residues. V dropped 5 bases and J dropped 7 bases, with 10 bases sitting between them. DNA for the CDR3: TGTGCCAGCAGTTCGGGTCTTAATGAGCAGTTCTTC. Protein: CASSSGLNEQFF.

This clone was seen only once. The chain has TRBV9 and TRBJ2-4, with D maybe TRBD2 (7 bases). The CDR3 has 19 amino acids. The V gene lost 4 bases and the J gene lost 9 bases, with 32 bases spanning the gap. CDR1 is SGDLS and CDR2 is YYNGEE in the germline V gene. CDR3 sequence reads: CASSPRAGGRGSPRGIQYF. CDR3 in DNA: TGTGCCAGCAGCCCCCGGGCCGGGGGGCGCGGTAGCCCGCGGGGCATTCAGTACTTC.

The chain employs TRBV5-1 and TRBJ1-1; no clear D. There are 14 residues in the CDR3. Deletions cut 0 bases from V and 2 bases from J, with 8 bases between. Germline V gene data show CDR1 as SGHRS and CDR2 as YFSETQ. The DNA for the CDR3 is TGCGCCAGCAGCTTGGATGCGGGAAACACTGAAGCTTTCTTT. It translates to CASSLDAGNTEAFF.

V gene TRBV4-3 combines with J gene TRBJ2-1, with a tentative D call TRBD2 (5 bases). CDR3 length: 13 residues. The germline V gene has CDR1 LGHNA and CDR2 YSLEER. Trimming left V 3 bases short and J 3 bases short, with 6 bases between. In nucleotides, the CDR3 is TGCGCCAGCAGCCACGGAGGCTACAATGAGCAGTTCTTC. It translates to CASSHGGYNEQFF.

The chain carries TRBV6-1 and TRBJ2-5; D is perhaps TRBD2 (6 bases). This CDR3 is built from 14 residues. The germline V and J ends were trimmed by 7 bases and 5 bases, with 17 bases remaining between them. Germline values: CDR1 MNHNS, CDR2 SASEGT. CDR3 sequence (DNA): TGTGCCAGCAACCGACCGACTAGTCTGGAGACCCAGTACTTC. It is translated as CASNRPTSLETQYF.

This clone was recorded only once. The chain joins TRBV15 to TRBJ1-1; a weak D match, TRBD1 (6 bases). This CDR3 comprises 15 residues. Trimming took 3 bases from V and 0 from J, leaving 11 bases between them. Germline assignment: CDR1 LNHNV and CDR2 YYDKDF (reference sequence). In nucleotides, the CDR3 is TGTGCCACCAGCAGGGGGGCCAGCTTGAACACTGAAGCTTTCTTT. Amino acid sequence: CATSRGASLNTEAFF.